The 10 T cell receptor beta chains below were found in one sample sequenced in a study of OX40 agonist ivuxolimab in advanced cancers. Repertoires were generated with immunoSEQ multiplex PCR, while TCRdb's copy carries only in-frame clones and drops some. The repertoire has 35,000 to 45,000 clones, 88% of them found once; the top ten carry around 19%. This material consisted of CD4+ or CD8+ T cells sorted from blood, taken in a trial of the OX40 agonist ivuxolimab. Receptors were obtained from an adult with an advanced solid tumor such as melanoma, head and neck, liver or kidney cancer.

The V call is TRBV7-6, the J call TRBJ1-1; a possible D gene is TRBD1 (5 bases). Germline V CDR1 and CDR2: SGHVS, FNYEAQ. The CDR3 runs 12 residues. The germline V and J ends were trimmed by 5 bases and 10 bases, with 14 bases remaining between them. The CDR3 DNA reads TGTGCCAGCAGCCCCCCCGGGGCTCCAGCTTTCTTT. Encoded protein: CASSPPGAPAFF.

The chain has TRBV11-2 and TRBJ1-1; possible D gene TRBD1, 5 bases. Germline CDR1 is SGHAT and CDR2 is FQNNGV. Trimming shortened V by 1 base and J by 4 bases, and 10 bases separated the two germline ends. The CDR3 sequence is 14 residues long. CDR3 sequence reads: CASSLGRVGTEAFF. The CDR3 DNA sequence: TGTGCCAGCAGCTTAGGCAGGGTTGGCACTGAAGCTTTCTTT. The whole variable domain, remainder taken from reference TRBV11-2 and TRBJ1-1, is EAGVAQSPRYKIIEKRQSVAFWCNPISGHATLYWYQQILGQGPKLLIQFQNNGVVDDSQLPKDRFSAERLKGVDSTLKIQPAKLEDSAVYLCASSLGRVGTEAFFGQGTRLTVV.

This chain connects TRBV4-3 to TRBJ2-2; the D gene could be TRBD1 or TRBD2 (6 bases each). In germline, CDR1 is LGHNA, CDR2 YSLEER. The ends were cut back, 3 bases at V and 3 bases at J, with 20 bases in the middle. The CDR3 sequence is 18 residues long. CDR3 bases: TGCGCCAGCAGCCACCTTCGGGGGCAAGGCGGTGACACCGGGGAGCTGTTTTTT. Its translation: CASSHLRGQGGDTGELFF.

J is TRBJ1-5 and V is TRBV6-5, with a possible D match to TRBD1 (6 bases). Trimming left V 7 bases short and J 4 bases short, with 11 bases between. The CDR3 totals 13 residues. CDR1 and CDR2 from the germline V gene are MNHEY and SVGAGI. The CDR3 reads CASNSGENQPQHF. CDR3 in DNA: TGTGCCAGCAACTCAGGGGAAAATCAGCCCCAGCATTTT.

The V call is TRBV19, the J call TRBJ1-5; possibly TRBD1 for D (5 bases). This CDR3 region has 16 residues. V shed 5 bases and J shed 2 bases, with 16 bases lying between them. Germline loops: CDR1 LNHDA, CDR2 SQIVND (reference sequence). The CDR3 DNA reads as TGTGCCAGTAGTTCAGGGTATAGAGGTCGCAATCAGCCCCAGCATTTT. As protein: CASSSGYRGRNQPQHF.

This rearrangement joins TRBV9 to TRBJ2-5; no clear D gene. The CDR3 spans 14 residues. CDR1 and CDR2 from the germline V gene are SGDLS and YYNGEE. Trimming removed 0 bases at V and 2 bases at J, with 8 bases between. The CDR3 loop is CASSVEVGQETQYF. The CDR3 region has the DNA TGTGCCAGCAGCGTAGAGGTCGGACAAGAGACCCAGTACTTC.

V and J are TRBV7-2 and TRBJ1-3; the D gene is possibly TRBD1 (6 bases). Per germline, CDR1 SGHTA and CDR2 FQGNSA. Trimming cost V 4 bases and J 2 bases, with 12 bases left between them. The CDR3 consists of 15 residues. The DNA of the CDR3 is TGTGCCAGCAGCTCAACCGGGACAACTGGAAACACCATATATTTT. The encoded protein is CASSSTGTTGNTIYF.

The V and J genes are TRBV13 and TRBJ1-2, with 8 bases identical to TRBD1. Looked up from germline, CDR1 is PRHDT and CDR2 is FYEKMQ (reference sequence). V shed 3 bases and J 4 bases; nucleotides not matched to a gene: 7. This CDR3 is 15 amino acids long. In DNA form, the CDR3 reads TGTGCCAGCAGCTTTTCCGACAGGGGTGGCTATGGCTACACCTTC. Translation gives CASSFSDRGGYGYTF.

The rearrangement links TRBV2 to TRBJ2-5, with unresolved D. The CDR3 contains 13 residues. The V end was cut by 3 bases, the J end by 2 bases, with 7 bases between. Per the germline V gene, CDR1 is SNHLY and CDR2 is FYNNEI. CDR3 coding DNA: TGTGCCAGCAGTGACGCCGGGCAAGAGACCCAGTACTTC. Translation gives CASSDAGQETQYF.

A note on this clone: A much larger clone differs by one base, so this may be a read error. The chain is built from TRBV7-9 and TRBJ1-3, with TRBD1 as a possible D gene (6 bases). CDR1 is SEHNR, CDR2 FQNEAQ, per germline (reference sequence). Deletions cut 3 bases from V and 5 bases from J, with 14 bases between. This CDR3 is built from 15 residues. The CDR3 sequence: CASSFSRGARNTIYF. The CDR3 bases are TGTGCCAGCAGCTTTTCGAGGGGGGCTAGAAACACCATATATTTT.